A selection of T cell receptor beta chains follows, all from one sample in a study of blood T cell repertoires in COVID-19. TCRdb's copy holds only in-frame clones and misses some; the assay was immunoSEQ multiplex PCR. The sample lists around 40,000 clones, about nine tenths seen once, with 20% to 25% in the top ten. Sequenced material: peripheral blood. Receptor source: a man aged 50-60 years with active COVID-19. Each CDR3 is given with its conserved first and last residue. The order of the fields is CDR3 protein, CDR3 DNA, clone size, J gene, V gene, D gene. The D gene is left open where the match is weak. Clone sizes are given selectively: once, few, many, or a class where the clone is expanded.

CDR3aa: CASSPLSDSYEQYF; CDR3nt: TGCGCCAGCAGCCCACTAAGCGACTCCTACGAGCAGTACTTC; abundance: once; j_gene: TRBJ2-7; v_gene: TRBV4-3; d_gene: -
CDR3aa: CASSQGEDRGFNYGYTF; CDR3nt: TGTGCCAGCAGCCAAGGAGAGGACAGGGGGTTTAACTATGGCTACACCTTC; abundance: -; j_gene: TRBJ1-2; v_gene: TRBV4-2; d_gene: TRBD1
CDR3aa: CASSQAINTGDNSPLHF; CDR3nt: TGTGCCAGCAGCCAAGCGATAAACACAGGAGATAATTCACCCCTCCACTTT; abundance: few; j_gene: TRBJ1-6; v_gene: TRBV4-2; d_gene: -
CDR3aa: CSAHRGEQYF; CDR3nt: TGCAGTGCTCACAGGGGCGAGCAGTACTTC; abundance: -; j_gene: TRBJ2-7; v_gene: TRBV20-1; d_gene: TRBD1
CDR3aa: CASSTTGGDTQYF; CDR3nt: TGTGCCAGCAGCACTACAGGCGGGGACACCCAGTACTTC; abundance: once; j_gene: TRBJ2-5; v_gene: TRBV7-2; d_gene: -
CDR3aa: CAWNRDWNYEQFF; CDR3nt: TGTGCCTGGAACCGGGACTGGAACTATGAGCAGTTCTTC; abundance: -; j_gene: TRBJ2-1; v_gene: TRBV30; d_gene: -
CDR3aa: CASSPSLEEDTQYF; CDR3nt: TGTGCCAGCAGCCCCTCGCTTGAGGAAGATACGCAGTATTTT; abundance: -; j_gene: TRBJ2-3; v_gene: TRBV7-2; d_gene: -
CDR3aa: CSASHRIEQFF; CDR3nt: TGCAGTGCTAGTCACAGGATTGAGCAGTTCTTC; abundance: -; j_gene: TRBJ2-1; v_gene: TRBV20-1; d_gene: -
CDR3aa: CASSGEVGRVPSNEQFF; CDR3nt: TGTGCCAGCAGTGGAGAGGTCGGGAGGGTACCATCGAATGAGCAGTTCTTC; abundance: -; j_gene: TRBJ2-1; v_gene: TRBV2; d_gene: TRBD2
CDR3aa: CASSLGTALTDTQYF; CDR3nt: TGTGCCAGCAGCTTGGGGACTGCTCTCACAGATACGCAGTATTTT; abundance: -; j_gene: TRBJ2-3; v_gene: TRBV5-8; d_gene: -
CDR3aa: CASSLTTSGRYEQYF; CDR3nt: TGTGCCAGCAGTTTAACCACTAGCGGTAGATACGAGCAGTACTTC; abundance: -; j_gene: TRBJ2-7; v_gene: TRBV28; d_gene: TRBD2
CDR3aa: CASSQRGATGELFF; CDR3nt: TGTGCCAGCAGCCAACGTGGTGCGACCGGGGAGCTGTTTTTT; abundance: -; j_gene: TRBJ2-2; v_gene: TRBV6-5; d_gene: -
CDR3aa: CASSSTGQVRYF; CDR3nt: TGCGCCAGCAGCTCAACAGGGCAAGTCCGGTACTTC; abundance: -; j_gene: TRBJ2-7; v_gene: TRBV5-1; d_gene: -
CDR3aa: CASSLDSPSTDTQYF; CDR3nt: TGCGCCAGCAGCTTGGACAGCCCTAGCACAGATACGCAGTATTTT; abundance: once; j_gene: TRBJ2-3; v_gene: TRBV5-1; d_gene: -
CDR3aa: CASSSQGNLDYGYTF; CDR3nt: TGTGCCAGTAGTTCACAGGGGAACTTGGACTATGGCTACACCTTC; abundance: -; j_gene: TRBJ1-2; v_gene: TRBV19; d_gene: TRBD1
CDR3aa: CASSLGLAGIYEQYF; CDR3nt: TGTGCCAGCAGCCTCGGACTAGCGGGGATCTACGAGCAGTACTTC; abundance: -; j_gene: TRBJ2-7; v_gene: TRBV5-4; d_gene: TRBD2
CDR3aa: CASSPGPTNTGELFF; CDR3nt: TGTGCCAGCAGCCCTGGGCCCACGAACACCGGGGAGCTGTTTTTT; abundance: -; j_gene: TRBJ2-2; v_gene: TRBV11-1; d_gene: -
CDR3aa: CAVSPGQRRTEAFF; CDR3nt: TGTGCCGTATCACCGGGACAACGACGGACTGAAGCTTTCTTT; abundance: -; j_gene: TRBJ1-1; v_gene: TRBV28; d_gene: -
CDR3aa: CAWSRGRGYTEAFF; CDR3nt: TGTGCCTGGAGTAGAGGGAGGGGTTACACTGAAGCTTTCTTT; abundance: few; j_gene: TRBJ1-1; v_gene: TRBV30; d_gene: -
CDR3aa: CASSSTGGTWETQYF; CDR3nt: TGTGCCAGCAGCTCCACCGGGGGGACCTGGGAGACCCAGTACTTC; abundance: -; j_gene: TRBJ2-5; v_gene: TRBV7-2; d_gene: TRBD2
CDR3aa: CASSQDFGGYTF; CDR3nt: TGCGCCAGCAGCCAAGATTTTGGCGGCTACACCTTC; abundance: -; j_gene: TRBJ1-2; v_gene: TRBV4-1; d_gene: -
CDR3aa: CASSLAPGQGDQPQHF; CDR3nt: TGTGCCAGCAGCTTAGCGCCCGGACAGGGGGATCAGCCCCAGCATTTT; abundance: -; j_gene: TRBJ1-5; v_gene: TRBV7-8; d_gene: TRBD1
CDR3aa: CASSLRSESSYEQYF; CDR3nt: TGTGCCAGCAGCCTCCGGTCGGAGAGCTCCTACGAGCAGTACTTC; abundance: few; j_gene: TRBJ2-7; v_gene: TRBV4-2; d_gene: -
CDR3aa: CASSQGGLPEQYF; CDR3nt: TGTGCCAGCAGCCAGGGCGGCCTCCCCGAGCAGTACTTC; abundance: -; j_gene: TRBJ2-7; v_gene: TRBV27; d_gene: -
CDR3aa: CASTPREASGNTIYF; CDR3nt: TGTGCCAGCACCCCCAGAGAGGCCTCTGGAAACACCATATATTTT; abundance: -; j_gene: TRBJ1-3; v_gene: TRBV6-5; d_gene: -
CDR3aa: CASSLSGWEGGYTF; CDR3nt: TGTGCCAGCAGTTTATCGGGGTGGGAGGGAGGCTACACCTTC; abundance: -; j_gene: TRBJ1-2; v_gene: TRBV27; d_gene: -
CDR3aa: CASSYPGTVNTEAFF; CDR3nt: TGTGCCAGCAGCTACCCCGGGACAGTTAACACTGAAGCTTTCTTT; abundance: -; j_gene: TRBJ1-1; v_gene: TRBV7-6; d_gene: TRBD1
CDR3aa: CASTFWASGTEAFF; CDR3nt: TGTGCCAGCACCTTTTGGGCCTCGGGAACTGAAGCTTTCTTT; abundance: -; j_gene: TRBJ1-1; v_gene: TRBV2; d_gene: -
CDR3aa: CASSRDRSEGYTF; CDR3nt: TGTGCCAGCAGCCGGGACAGGAGTGAAGGCTACACCTTC; abundance: -; j_gene: TRBJ1-2; v_gene: TRBV2; d_gene: TRBD1
CDR3aa: CASSRGTGQETQYF; CDR3nt: TGCGCCAGCTCCAGAGGGACAGGGCAAGAGACCCAGTACTTC; abundance: -; j_gene: TRBJ2-5; v_gene: TRBV5-1; d_gene: TRBD1
CDR3aa: CASSLFLADTQYF; CDR3nt: TGTGCCAGCAGTTTATTTCTAGCAGATACGCAGTATTTT; abundance: -; j_gene: TRBJ2-3; v_gene: TRBV27; d_gene: -